Below, 30 T cell receptor beta chains from the same sample are listed, as sequenced in a study of B cell selection in AIRE deficiency. The sorted conventional CD4 T cells were gated as CD4+CD127+. Sequenced by immunoSEQ multiplex PCR; TCRdb stores in-frame clones only, minus some. The sample has some 20,000 clones; around 97% are singletons. The source material was conventional CD4+ T cells sorted from PBMCs. These receptors were obtained from a human donor with AIRE deficiency.

The J gene is TRBJ2-1, the V gene TRBV10-3; D is unclear. Germline V CDR1 and CDR2: ENHRY, SYGVKD. The V end was cut by 2 bases, the J end by 3 bases, with 5 bases between. The CDR3 extends over 13 amino acids. The CDR3 DNA is TGTGCCATCAGTGAGACGAACTACAATGAGCAGTTCTTC. It codes for CAISETNYNEQFF.

Regarding this clone: The junction departs from germline at one end; a sequencing error may be responsible. V and J are TRBV6-6 and TRBJ2-7; tentative D call: TRBD1 (5 bases). Germline V lookup: CDR1 MNHNY, CDR2 SVGAGI (reference sequence). The CDR3 has 13 amino acids. CDR3 DNA sequence: TGTGCCAGCTGTTATAATGGGGCATACGAGCAGTACTTC. This gives the protein CASCYNGAYEQYF.

The chain is built from TRBV29-1 and TRBJ2-5, with TRBD1 identical over 7 bases. The CDR3 runs 10 residues. Germline CDR1 SQVTM, CDR2 ANQGSEA. Here the CDR3 DNA reads TGCAGTGGGACAGAAGAGACCCAGTACTTC. As protein: CSGTEETQYF.

The chain links TRBV15 to TRBJ1-5, with D possibly matching TRBD1 (5 bases). V gave up 0 bases and J gave up 3 bases, with 6 bases separating them. Per germline, CDR1 LNHNV and CDR2 YYDKDF (reference sequence). The CDR3 covers 14 residues. CDR3 in DNA: TGTGCCACCAGCAGAGACAGGGCCAATCAGCCCCAGCATTTT. Protein sequence: CATSRDRANQPQHF.

This chain uses TRBV21-1 with TRBJ2-5; TRBD2 reflects the table's D call only, with no check against the DNA. TRBV21-1 is marked as a pseudogene. CDR3 size: 18 residues. CDR3 DNA sequence: TGTGCCAGCAGCAACCCGGTCCGGGAGAGTAGGCTGAGTGAGACCCAGTACTTC. Amino acids: CASSNPVRESRLSETQYF.

The chain recombines TRBV5-1 with TRBJ2-1, with 7 bases matching TRBD2. From germline, CDR1 is SGHRS and CDR2 YFSETQ. The CDR3 has 16 residues. J was trimmed by 9 bases and V by 4 bases; bases with no gene match: 16. CDR3 DNA: TGCGCCAGCAGCCCCACGGAGCGGGGAGCCGGAAGTGAGCAGTTCTTC. Amino acids: CASSPTERGAGSEQFF.

The chain employs TRBV6-6 and TRBJ2-5, with D perhaps matching TRBD1 (6 bases). The CDR3 runs 13 residues. V lost 6 bases to trimming and J lost 2 bases, with 10 bases between them. Germline V CDR1 and CDR2: MNHNY, SVGAGI (reference sequence). For the CDR3, the DNA is TGTGCCAGCAGCCGAGACAGGCAAGAGACCCAGTACTTC. Translating it yields CASSRDRQETQYF.

The V call is TRBV5-1, the J call TRBJ2-7; D may be TRBD2 (5 bases). Trimming pared 1 base from V and 0 bases from J, leaving 14 bases between. The CDR3 is made up of 16 amino acids. Germline V gene sequence: CDR1 SGHRS, CDR2 YFSETQ. In DNA form, the CDR3 reads TGCGCCAGCAGCTTGAGGTCCGGACTGATCTCCTACGAGCAGTACTTC. Protein: CASSLRSGLISYEQYF.

The chain employs TRBV7-2 and TRBJ2-5; 10 bases map to TRBD1. V was pared by 4 bases and J by 2 bases, with 7 bases of the junction left unmatched. From germline, CDR1 is SGHTA and CDR2 FQGNSA. The CDR3 is made up of 16 amino acids. For the CDR3, the DNA is TGTGCCAGCAGCTCCCGGGACAGGGGTCCGCAAGAGACCCAGTACTTC. Translating it yields CASSSRDRGPQETQYF.

V usage is TRBV7-2 and J usage is TRBJ2-5, with TRBD2 matching over 10 bases. This CDR3 region has 13 residues. The V gene's germline CDR1 is SGHTA and CDR2 FQGNSA. The V gene end was trimmed by 4 bases and the J gene end by 5 bases; junction bases not matched to a gene: 1. The CDR3 here is CASSSSGSETQYF. In DNA form, the CDR3 reads TGTGCCAGCAGCTCTAGCGGGAGCGAGACCCAGTACTTC.

V usage is TRBV28 and J usage is TRBJ1-2; D remains ambiguous. Germline CDR1 is MDHEN and CDR2 is SYDVKM. The CDR3 length is 13 residues. Trimming removed 2 bases from V and 8 bases from J, with 12 bases in between. The CDR3 nucleotides are TGTGCCAGCAGTTTAGGTCAAGGCGTAGGCTACACCTTC. It is translated as CASSLGQGVGYTF.

This chain uses TRBV19 with TRBJ2-5; the match to TRBD1 covers 9 bases. The CDR3 covers 13 residues. The germline V gene encodes CDR1 LNHDA and CDR2 SQIVND (reference sequence). J was trimmed by 7 bases and V by 6 bases; bases with no gene match: 6. CDR3 DNA sequence: TGTGCCAGTAGACAGGGACAGGGAGCGACCCAGTACTTC. Amino acid sequence: CASRQGQGATQYF.

The V call is TRBV9, the J call TRBJ2-2; 15 bases line up with TRBD2. Germline CDR1 reads SGDLS; CDR2 reads YYNGEE. There are 18 residues in the CDR3. Trimming removed 3 bases from V and 6 bases from J; junction bases left unmatched: 9. The CDR3 here is CASSDHRTSGRAAGELFF. For the CDR3, the DNA is TGTGCCAGCAGCGATCATAGGACTAGCGGGAGGGCCGCCGGGGAGCTGTTTTTT.

This chain connects TRBV5-4 to TRBJ1-1; possible D gene TRBD1, 6 bases. Germline CDR1 and CDR2: SGHNT and YYREEE (reference sequence). With 1 base removed from V and 1 base from J, the gap between germline ends came to 8 bases. The CDR3 totals 14 residues. CDR3 nucleotide sequence: TGTGCCAGCAGCTTGACAGGGCCGAACACTGAAGCTTTCTTT. Translated: CASSLTGPNTEAFF.

V gene TRBV7-8 combines with J gene TRBJ1-2, with 8 bases identical to TRBD1. Germline V gene data show CDR1 as SGHVS and CDR2 as FQNEAQ. Trimming took 1 base from V and 7 from J; bases not matched to a gene: 11. This CDR3 comprises 16 residues. CDR3 bases: TGTGCCAGCAGCTTAGAAGGACAGGGTGGGTCCGTTGGCTACACCTTC. Translated, it gives CASSLEGQGGSVGYTF.

The chain uses TRBV9 and TRBJ1-3; the D gene is possibly TRBD1 (5 bases). The germline V and J ends were trimmed by 0 bases and 0 bases, with 10 bases remaining between them. The CDR3 sequence is 16 residues long. Germline V lookup: CDR1 SGDLS, CDR2 YYNGEE. In nucleotides, the CDR3 is TGTGCCAGCAGCGTAGTACAGGCTGGCTCTGGAAACACCATATATTTT. Translated: CASSVVQAGSGNTIYF.

The rearrangement uses TRBV11-2 and TRBJ1-2; D gene unclear. The germline V and J ends were trimmed by 3 bases and 4 bases, with 15 bases remaining between them. CDR3 size: 15 residues. Per germline, CDR1 SGHAT and CDR2 FQNNGV. The CDR3 DNA is TGTGCCAGCAGCTTGATGGGAGCGGTCGGCTATGGCTACACCTTC. Translating gives CASSLMGAVGYGYTF. Filled out from reference TRBV11-2 and TRBJ1-2, the complete variable domain reads EAGVAQSPRYKIIEKRQSVAFWCNPISGHATLYWYQQILGQGPKLLIQFQNNGVVDDSQLPKDRFSAERLKGVDSTLKIQPAKLEDSAVYLCASSLMGAVGYGYTFGSGTRLTVV.

This chain uses TRBV4-3 with TRBJ2-5; D unresolved. V lost 0 bases to trimming and J lost 3 bases, with 5 bases between them. The germline V gene has CDR1 LGHNA and CDR2 YSLEER. The CDR3 is made up of 13 amino acids. The CDR3 loop is CASSQDWEETQYF. The CDR3 bases are TGCGCCAGCAGCCAAGATTGGGAAGAGACCCAGTACTTC.

This sequence joins TRBV6-6 and TRBJ1-2; D unclear. Between the trimmed V and J ends, which lost 2 bases and 2 bases, there was a span of 3 bases. The CDR3 totals 12 residues. From germline, CDR1 is MNHNY and CDR2 SVGAGI (reference sequence). The CDR3, as DNA: TGTGCCAGCAGTTACGGCAACTATGGCTACACCTTC. It codes for CASSYGNYGYTF.

The CDR3, as DNA: TGTGCCAGTAGTAATACACAGGGGACCCAGCCCCAGCATTTT. It is translated as CASSNTQGTQPQHF. V and J are TRBV19 and TRBJ1-5; 7 bases are a match to TRBD1. This CDR3 contains 14 residues. V shed 4 bases, J shed 7 bases, and the junction held 7 bases outside the gene matches. The germline V gene encodes CDR1 LNHDA and CDR2 SQIVND (reference sequence).

The rearrangement uses TRBV5-4 and TRBJ2-1; 7 nucleotides match TRBD2. Germline V lookup: CDR1 SGHNT, CDR2 YYREEE (reference sequence). The junction had 4 bases not matched to a gene; V was cut back by 0 bases and J by 7 bases. There are 14 residues in the CDR3. The CDR3 DNA reads TGTGCCAGCAGCTTGGCCCGGGAGGTAAATGAGCAGTTCTTC. It codes for CASSLAREVNEQFF.

The chain joins TRBV21-1 to TRBJ2-3; TRBD1, the D gene given by the table, was not confirmed from the DNA. TRBV21-1 is recorded as a pseudogene. CDR3 length: 13 residues. Here the CDR3 DNA reads TGTGCCACCAGATGGGACAACACAGATACGCAGTATTTT. Amino acids: CATRWDNTDTQYF.

The chain joins TRBV21-1 to TRBJ2-5; the table's D call, TRBD1, has no DNA check behind it. TRBV21-1 is marked as a pseudogene. This CDR3 region has 15 residues. In DNA, the CDR3 is TGTGCCAGCAGCAAAGGACAAGGGGACCAAGAGACCCAGTACTTC. Its translation: CASSKGQGDQETQYF.

In its sample, this clone was seen a few times. The CDR3 region is CASSTDTTYEQYF. CDR3 nucleotides: TGTGCCAGCAGCACCGACACTACCTACGAGCAGTACTTC. The chain has TRBV7-2 and TRBJ2-7; D is unclear. V was pared by 5 bases and J by 2 bases, with 10 bases between. CDR3 length: 13 residues. Germline V gene sequence: CDR1 SGHTA, CDR2 FQGNSA.

This clone is a singleton in its sample. This chain uses TRBV7-2 with TRBJ2-1; D call uncertain. CDR3 length: 11 amino acids. V was clipped by 3 bases and J by 6 bases, with 3 bases between them. Germline V gene lookup returns CDR1 SGHTA and CDR2 FQGNSA. This chain's CDR3 is CASSLGNEQFF. The CDR3 DNA reads TGTGCCAGCAGCTTGGGCAATGAGCAGTTCTTC.

V and J are TRBV9 and TRBJ2-3; TRBD2 matches 11 bases. Germline V gene data show CDR1 as SGDLS and CDR2 as YYNGEE. CDR3 length: 16 residues. Trimming at V came to 2 bases and at J to 6 bases, leaving 8 bases not matched to a gene. CDR3 nucleotides: TGTGCCAGCAGCGTGCGTAGCGGGAGGGCCTCGGATACGCAGTATTTT. Its translation: CASSVRSGRASDTQYF. The full variable domain, completed using reference TRBV9 and TRBJ2-3, is DSGVTQTPKHLITATGQRVTLRCSPRSGDLSVYWYQQSLDQGLQFLIQYYNGEERAKGNILERFSAQQFPDLHSELNLSSLELGDSALYFCASSVRSGRASDTQYFGPGTRLTVL.

CDR3 in amino acids: CASSLGTSGTDTQYF. In DNA form, the CDR3 reads TGCGCCAGCAGCTTGGGGACTAGCGGCACAGATACGCAGTATTTT. V and J are TRBV5-1 and TRBJ2-3; 9 positions match TRBD2. Per the germline V gene, CDR1 is SGHRS and CDR2 is YFSETQ. The V gene end was trimmed by 0 bases and the J gene end by 1 base; junction bases not matched to a gene: 0. CDR3 length: 15 residues.

The genes are TRBV27 and TRBJ2-7, with 7 positions matching TRBD1. Germline assignment: CDR1 MNHEY and CDR2 SMNVEV (reference sequence). The V gene end was trimmed by 3 bases and the J gene end by 0 bases; junction bases not matched to a gene: 11. The CDR3 spans 17 residues. The CDR3 DNA is TGTGCCAGCAGTTTCCTCACGCCGACAGGGACCTCCTACGAGCAGTACTTC. It translates to CASSFLTPTGTSYEQYF.

This sequence joins TRBV11-1 and TRBJ1-4, with D possibly matching TRBD1 (5 bases). The CDR3 consists of 16 residues. V was pared by 1 base and J by 0 bases, with 9 bases between. The germline V gene has CDR1 SGHAT and CDR2 FQDESV (reference sequence). The CDR3 nucleotides are TGTGCCAGCAGCTTAGGGGGGTTGGCAACTAATGAAAAACTGTTTTTT. Protein sequence: CASSLGGLATNEKLFF.

The V call is TRBV5-3, the J call TRBJ2-1; 8 nucleotides line up with TRBD2. TRBV5-3 is reported as an ORF; its role is uncertain. The CDR3 is 16 residues long. J gave up 8 bases and V 4 bases, and 14 bases lay outside the gene matches. The CDR3 coding sequence is TGTGCCAGAAGCCTACTCCCCGGGACTAGATCGGATGAGCAGTTCTTC. Residues: CARSLLPGTRSDEQFF.